This T cell receptor (beta chain) was recorded in a study of CD8+ T cells in alopecia areata. Study-level background: Severity was scored as percentage of affected scalp area in treated patients. Broader study findings: Amid tofacitinib therapy, many expanded lesional clones stayed present in scalp and blood. For baseline CD8+ expansion, any link to response stays uncertain with one nonresponder.

Sequencing relied on a cDNA template that was reverse transcribed from extracted RNA. Sequencing was performed with immunoSEQ multiplex PCR; in TCRdb, only in-frame clones are kept and a portion is missing. The data show 80,000 or so clones, approximately 72% seen once. V shed 5 bases, J shed 0 bases, and the junction held 6 bases outside the gene matches. The CDR3 is 15 residues long. The germline CDR1 and CDR2 sequences are LNHNV and YYDKDF (reference sequence). Treatment of the sample: oral pan-JAK inhibitor, 5-10 mg twice daily. Lesional scalp tissue (obtained by punch biopsy) and peripheral blood were collected from alopecia areata patients. A remark on this clone: Its matching antigen is unknown.

The rearrangement uses TRBV15 and TRBJ1-1; 7 bases fit TRBD1. This TCR was sampled from a human donor with alopecia areata. The starting material was CD8+ T cells sorted from blood, obtained at week 24, from a patient treated with tofacitinib. CDR3 residues: CATSVRDSLNTEAFF. The CDR3 coding sequence is TGTGCCACCAGCGTACGGGACAGCCTGAACACTGAAGCTTTCTTT.